This T cell receptor beta chain emerged from a study of regulatory T cells in long-lasting Graves disease. CDR1 SGHKS and CDR2 YYEKEE come from the germline V gene (reference sequence). Trimming removed 4 bases at V and 5 bases at J, with 18 bases between. The CDR3 loop spans 15 amino acids. The TCR beta library used iRepertoire HTBI primers with Arm-PCR amplification of CDR3. TCRdb ran MiXCR on the multiplex PCR reads and lists one entry per CDR3 protein. The repertoire holds 250,000 or so distinct CDR3 sequences, with under 20% as singletons. This sample's time point: newly diagnosed GD, antithyroid drugs for less than 3 months. The TCR library was made from RNA that had been extracted from PBMCs in TRIzol. The table lists this clonotype with many counts. These same records also appear under a second study, on T cells in Graves' hyperthyroidism and ophthalmopathy. That source adds: The HTBI primer set was used in a first-round RT-PCR of the TCR CDR3. Blood samples included most of the expanded thyroid clonotypes exceeding 0.001. Median prediction lead before ophthalmopathy onset was 6.5 months with the model.

This specimen was peripheral blood mononuclear cells (PBMCs), taken at new diagnosis, from a patient treated with antithyroid drugs. This sequence originates from a woman aged 25 to 39 with Graves disease. The chain joins TRBV5-5 to TRBJ1-2; perhaps TRBD1 as D (5 bases). CDR3 coding DNA: TGTGCCAGCAGCCCCCGGGACCGATCCGCGTATGGCTACACCTTC. This encodes CASSPRDRSAYGYTF.